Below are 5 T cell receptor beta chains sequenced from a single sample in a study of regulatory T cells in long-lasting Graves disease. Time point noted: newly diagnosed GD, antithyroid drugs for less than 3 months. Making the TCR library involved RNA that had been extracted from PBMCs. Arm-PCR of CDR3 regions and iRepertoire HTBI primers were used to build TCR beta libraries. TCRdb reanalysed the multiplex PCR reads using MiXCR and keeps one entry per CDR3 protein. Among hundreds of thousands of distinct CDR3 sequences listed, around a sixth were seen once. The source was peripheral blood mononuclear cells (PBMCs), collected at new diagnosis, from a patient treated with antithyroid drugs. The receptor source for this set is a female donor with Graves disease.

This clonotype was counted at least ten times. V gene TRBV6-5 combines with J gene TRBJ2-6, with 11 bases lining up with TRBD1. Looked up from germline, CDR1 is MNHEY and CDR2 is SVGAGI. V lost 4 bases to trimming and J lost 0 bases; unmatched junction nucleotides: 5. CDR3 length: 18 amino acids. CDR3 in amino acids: CASSFPGTGGSGANVLTF. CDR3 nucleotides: TGTGCCAGCAGTTTCCCCGGGACAGGGGGCTCTGGGGCCAACGTCCTGACTTTC.

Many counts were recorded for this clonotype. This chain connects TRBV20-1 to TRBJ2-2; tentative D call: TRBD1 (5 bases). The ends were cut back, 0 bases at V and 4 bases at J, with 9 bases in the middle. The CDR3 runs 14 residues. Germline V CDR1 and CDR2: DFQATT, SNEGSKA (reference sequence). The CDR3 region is CSARDQGSTGELFF. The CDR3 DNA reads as TGCAGTGCTAGAGATCAGGGAAGCACCGGGGAGCTGTTTTTT.

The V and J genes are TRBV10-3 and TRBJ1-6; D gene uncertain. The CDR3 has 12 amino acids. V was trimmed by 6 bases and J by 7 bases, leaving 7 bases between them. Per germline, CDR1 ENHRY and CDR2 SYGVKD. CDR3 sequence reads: CAIRDGNSPLHF. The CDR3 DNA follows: TGTGCCATCAGGGACGGAAATTCACCCCTCCACTTT.

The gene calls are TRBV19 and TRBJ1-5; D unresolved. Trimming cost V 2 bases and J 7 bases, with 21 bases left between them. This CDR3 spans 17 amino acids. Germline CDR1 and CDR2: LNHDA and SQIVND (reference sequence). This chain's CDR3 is CASSISRSVEVRQPQHF. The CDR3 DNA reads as TGTGCCAGTAGTATAAGTAGGTCGGTGGAGGTGAGGCAGCCCCAGCATTTT.

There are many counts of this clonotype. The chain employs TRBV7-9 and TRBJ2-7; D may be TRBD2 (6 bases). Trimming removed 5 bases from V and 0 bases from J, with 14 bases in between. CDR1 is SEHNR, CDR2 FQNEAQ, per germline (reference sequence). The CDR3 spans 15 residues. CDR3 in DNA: TGTGCCAGCAGCCCAGTGGGGGGATTCTCCTACGAGCAGTACTTC. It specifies CASSPVGGFSYEQYF.